The 13 T cell receptor beta chains in this list originate from one sample, sequenced in a study of OX40 agonist ivuxolimab in advanced cancers. Only in-frame clones appear in the TCRdb table, and some are missing; sequencing was by immunoSEQ multiplex PCR. The sample carries some 30,000 clones, approximately 89% recorded once. The material was CD4+ or CD8+ T cells sorted from blood, obtained in a trial of the OX40 agonist ivuxolimab. Every receptor here comes from an adult with an advanced solid tumor such as melanoma, head and neck, liver or kidney cancer.

The chain couples TRBV28 to TRBJ1-1; D unresolved. This CDR3 is 14 amino acids long. V lost 3 bases and J 7 bases, leaving 15 bases between the germline ends. In germline, CDR1 is MDHEN, CDR2 SYDVKM. The CDR3 region has the DNA TGTGCCAGCAGTTTCCCCGCACACCAGTTTGAAGCTTTCTTT. This gives the protein CASSFPAHQFEAFF.

Only a few counts were recorded for this clone. The J gene is TRBJ1-2, the V gene TRBV25-1; D possibly corresponds to TRBD1 (5 bases). Germline V gives CDR1 MGHDK, CDR2 SYGVNS. This CDR3 has 12 residues. V lost 7 bases to trimming and J lost 4 bases, with 10 bases between them. The CDR3 sequence is CASTDTSYGYTF. The CDR3 region has the DNA TGTGCCAGCACGGACACGTCCTATGGCTACACCTTC.

The gene calls are TRBV30 and TRBJ2-3; D is ambiguous. V was shortened by 3 bases and J by 0 bases, with 13 bases between the two germline ends. Germline V gene data show CDR1 as GTSNPN and CDR2 as SVGIG (reference sequence). This CDR3 has 15 amino acids. CDR3 amino acids: CAWSPGSRSTDTQYF. CDR3 bases: TGTGCCTGGAGCCCCGGTTCCAGAAGCACAGATACGCAGTATTTT.

The V call is TRBV12-5, the J call TRBJ2-2; D is possibly TRBD1 or TRBD2 (6 bases each). Trimming shortened V by 2 bases and J by 8 bases, and 18 bases separated the two germline ends. Per the germline V gene, CDR1 is LGHNT and CDR2 is FRNRAP. CDR3 length: 16 amino acids. The CDR3 here is CASGLTLKGGSGELFF. CDR3 coding DNA: TGTGCTAGTGGTTTGACACTAAAGGGGGGTTCAGGGGAGCTGTTTTTT.

The V call is TRBV29-1, the J call TRBJ1-1, with D hard to call. Per the germline V gene, CDR1 is SQVTM and CDR2 is ANQGSEA. The CDR3 extends over 12 amino acids. V lost 3 bases and J lost 8, with 13 bases in between. CDR3 coding DNA: TGCAGCGTTGATGTCCAGGTGAAGGAAGCTTTCTTT. Its protein product is CSVDVQVKEAFF.

The sample holds one count of this clone. This chain connects TRBV5-1 to TRBJ1-4, with D possibly matching TRBD1 (6 bases). Per the germline V gene, CDR1 is SGHRS and CDR2 is YFSETQ. This CDR3 has 15 amino acids. V gave up 5 bases and J gave up 4 bases, with 15 bases separating them. CDR3 residues: CASSSHRALNEKLFF. The CDR3, as DNA: TGCGCCAGCAGTTCCCACAGGGCCCTTAATGAAAAACTGTTTTTT.

This sequence joins TRBV5-6 and TRBJ1-3; no reliable D call. The CDR3 spans 15 residues. V gave up 0 bases and J gave up 0 bases, with 7 bases separating them. In germline, CDR1 is SGHDT, CDR2 YYEEEE. CDR3 DNA: TGTGCCAGCAGCTTGGCGTATAGCTCTGGAAACACCATATATTTT. Its protein is CASSLAYSSGNTIYF. Full variable domain (outside the CDR3, taken from reference TRBV5-6 and TRBJ1-3): DAGVTQSPTHLIKTRGQQVTLRCSPKSGHDTVSWYQQALGQGPQFIFQYYEEEERQRGNFPDRFSGHQFPNYSSELNVNALLLGDSALYLCASSLAYSSGNTIYFGEGSWLTVV.

The chain uses TRBV28 and TRBJ2-5, with D possibly matching TRBD2 (5 bases). Per germline, CDR1 MDHEN and CDR2 SYDVKM. The CDR3 spans 12 residues. V lost 6 bases and J lost 3, with 8 bases in between. The CDR3 sequence is CASREEEETQYF. The CDR3 bases are TGTGCCAGCAGGGAGGAAGAAGAGACCCAGTACTTC. Together with reference TRBV28 and TRBJ2-5, the CDR3 gives the full variable domain: DVKVTQSSRYLVKRTGEKVFLECVQDMDHENMFWYRQDPGLGLRLIYFSYDVKMKEKGDIPEGYSVSREKKERFSLILESASTNQTSMYLCASREEEETQYFGPGTRLLVL.

J is TRBJ2-5 and V is TRBV5-1, with D unresolved. V shed 3 bases and J shed 0 bases, with 6 bases lying between them. CDR3 length: 13 residues. From germline, CDR1 is SGHRS and CDR2 YFSETQ. The CDR3 protein is CASSSSYQETQYF. Here the CDR3 DNA reads TGCGCCAGCAGCTCTTCGTACCAAGAGACCCAGTACTTC.

The chain couples TRBV7-2 to TRBJ1-6; D is unresolved. The CDR3 runs to 12 residues. Trimming stripped 2 bases from V and 11 bases from J, with 7 bases between. Germline V gene data show CDR1 as SGHTA and CDR2 as FQGNSA. The CDR3 bases are TGTGCCAGCAGCTTAACATTGACACCCCTCCACTTT. Its protein product is CASSLTLTPLHF.

The chain links TRBV5-4 to TRBJ1-1; D ambiguous. V dropped 3 bases and J dropped 3 bases, with 9 bases sitting between them. Per germline, CDR1 SGHNT and CDR2 YYREEE (reference sequence). CDR3 length equals 13 residues. This CDR3 is CASSSGLDTEAFF. For the CDR3, the DNA is TGTGCCAGCAGCTCAGGTTTGGACACTGAAGCTTTCTTT.

The J gene is TRBJ1-3, the V gene TRBV5-1; 7 nucleotides align to TRBD1. Germline V gives CDR1 SGHRS, CDR2 YFSETQ. The length of the CDR3 is 16 residues. The V and J ends lost 2 bases and 0 bases, in that order; junction bases with no gene match: 5. The CDR3 DNA is TGCGCCAGCAGCTTAACAGGGGCGGCCTCTGGAAACACCATATATTTT. Its protein is CASSLTGAASGNTIYF.

The chain joins TRBV13 to TRBJ2-7; possible D gene TRBD1, 6 bases. The CDR3 contains 13 residues. CDR1 PRHDT and CDR2 FYEKMQ come from the germline V gene (reference sequence). Trimming removed 2 bases at V and 9 bases at J, with 14 bases between. The CDR3 nucleotides are TGTGCCAGCAGCTTAACAGGGATTTCGCCGCAGTACTTC. Residues: CASSLTGISPQYF.